This passage covers 6 T cell receptor beta chains from one sample sequenced in a study of T-cell reconstitution after alpha-beta-depleted transplantation in children. Library preparation (for TCRbeta) was performed with unique molecular identifiers. MiXCR was run by TCRdb on the PCR reads, yielding one entry per CDR3 protein. The sample yields approximately 50,000 distinct CDR3 sequences, roughly 5% seen once. The sample in question was PBMCs, mostly from graft donor cells, obtained 60 days after TCRalphabeta/CD19-depleted stem cell transplant. The receptors stem from a female patient aged 2-15 years who had a stem cell transplant for aplastic anemia, so the T cells may come from the graft donor.

This clonotype was picked up many times. V gene TRBV10-3 combines with J gene TRBJ2-5, with D possibly matching TRBD1 (6 bases). This CDR3 has 14 residues. Germline V CDR1 and CDR2: ENHRY, SYGVKD. V was trimmed by 4 bases and J by 3 bases, leaving 12 bases between them. CDR3 in amino acids: CAISVDRWEETQYF. DNA for the CDR3: TGTGCCATCAGTGTAGACAGGTGGGAAGAGACCCAGTACTTC.

This clonotype was observed many times. The gene calls are TRBV28 and TRBJ2-7; 7 bases are a match to TRBD2. In germline, CDR1 is MDHEN, CDR2 SYDVKM. This CDR3 comprises 15 residues. The junction had 3 bases not matched to a gene; V was cut back by 1 base and J by 0 bases. CDR3 protein: CASSLSGLSSYEQYF. Here the CDR3 DNA reads TGTGCCAGCAGTTTATCGGGACTAAGCTCCTACGAGCAGTACTTC.

This clonotype has just a few counts. This rearrangement joins TRBV6-1 to TRBJ2-7, with 8 nucleotides matching TRBD1. Germline V gene data show CDR1 as MNHNS and CDR2 as SASEGT. There are 15 residues in the CDR3. Unmatched junction bases numbered 9, after V lost 5 bases and J lost 3 bases. CDR3 DNA sequence: TGTGCCAGCAGTTCTCCGGTAGGACAGGGCTACGAGCAGTACTTC. Protein product: CASSSPVGQGYEQYF.

This clonotype was counted ten times or more. This chain uses TRBV28 with TRBJ2-1, with D possibly TRBD2 on 6 matching bases. Germline values: CDR1 MDHEN, CDR2 SYDVKM. This CDR3 region has 16 residues. The V gene lost 5 bases and the J gene lost 5 bases, with 19 bases spanning the gap. The CDR3 DNA is TGTGCCAGCAGTACACCTCTAACCGCGGGGCACAATGAGCAGTTCTTC. Its protein product is CASSTPLTAGHNEQFF.

This clonotype was counted many times. The rearrangement joins TRBV28 to TRBJ2-5; 7 bases map to TRBD2. Germline V gives CDR1 MDHEN, CDR2 SYDVKM. V lost 3 bases and J lost 2; bases outside the gene matches: 6. The CDR3 extends over 15 amino acids. The CDR3 region has the DNA TGTGCCAGCAGTTTTAATAGCGGGCCTCAAGAGACCCAGTACTTC. It yields the protein CASSFNSGPQETQYF.

In its sample, this clonotype was seen many times. V is TRBV3-1 and J is TRBJ1-1; D remains unclear. The CDR3 runs 14 residues. CDR1 and CDR2 from the germline V gene are LGHDT and YNNKEL (reference sequence). The V and J ends lost 1 base and 6 bases respectively, with 12 bases between them. CDR3 sequence reads: CASSQVANRAEAFF. For the CDR3, the DNA is TGTGCCAGCAGCCAAGTGGCAAATCGCGCTGAAGCTTTCTTT.